Following are 32 T cell receptor beta chains from one sample sequenced in a study of spatial heterogeneity in lung cancer. TCRdb redid the calling of the 5' RACE reads with MiXCR, one entry per CDR3 protein. The repertoire includes 400 to 500 distinct CDR3 sequences, about 18% of them detected once, and approximately 24% sits in the top ten. The time point denotes: sample taken at primary tumor resection. Sample: normal lung tissue next to the tumor, taken at surgery. These receptors were taken from a female donor with early-stage non-small cell lung cancer.

In its sample, this clonotype ranks as large. The chain joins TRBV24-1 to TRBJ2-2; D remains ambiguous. Germline V gene data show CDR1 as KGHDR and CDR2 as SFDVKD. CDR3 length equals 14 residues. V shed 4 bases and J shed 4 bases, with 9 bases lying between them. CDR3 coding DNA: TGTGCCACCAGTGACCCAAGTTCCACCGGGGAGCTGTTTTTT. Translation gives CATSDPSSTGELFF.

By its share, this clonotype is large. The genes are TRBV19 and TRBJ2-7; a weak D match, TRBD1 (6 bases). The length of the CDR3 is 15 residues. Germline V CDR1 and CDR2: LNHDA, SQIVND (reference sequence). Trimming shortened V by 3 bases and J by 6 bases, and 18 bases separated the two germline ends. The CDR3 here is CASSIGAGTPSEQYF. As DNA, the CDR3 is TGTGCCAGTAGTATTGGGGCCGGGACACCGAGCGAGCAGTACTTC.

Sample share makes this clonotype large. The chain links TRBV5-1 to TRBJ2-1, with D perhaps matching TRBD1 (5 bases). V was shortened by 2 bases and J by 8 bases, with 11 bases between the two germline ends. CDR3 length equals 13 residues. The germline V gene has CDR1 SGHRS and CDR2 YFSETQ. The CDR3 DNA follows: TGCGCCAGCAGCTTCCCCAGGGCAGATGAGCAGTTCTTC. Its translation is CASSFPRADEQFF.

The rearrangement uses TRBV9 and TRBJ1-2; possible D gene TRBD1, 5 bases. The germline V and J ends were trimmed by 0 bases and 8 bases, with 20 bases remaining between them. The CDR3 contains 16 residues. Germline CDR1 and CDR2: SGDLS and YYNGEE. The CDR3 region is CASSVEDTNAPGGYTF. In DNA, the CDR3 is TGTGCCAGCAGCGTAGAGGACACGAATGCCCCTGGGGGCTACACCTTC.

In its sample, this clonotype is medium-sized. This sequence joins TRBV7-8 and TRBJ1-5, with 7 bases fitting TRBD1. Germline V lookup: CDR1 SGHVS, CDR2 FQNEAQ. This CDR3 spans 18 amino acids. The V segment lost 1 base and the J segment 7 bases; nucleotides outside the gene matches: 16. The CDR3 coding sequence is TGTGCCAGCAGCTTAGGAGGCCTGGTAGCAGGGGGGATCCAGCCCCAGCATTTT. Encoded protein: CASSLGGLVAGGIQPQHF. The variable domain in full, with the rest retrieved from reference TRBV7-8 and TRBJ1-5, is GAGVSQSPRYKVAKRGQDVALRCDPISGHVSLFWYQQALGQGPEFLTYFQNEAQLDKSGLPSDRFFAERPEGSVSTLKIQRTQQEDSAVYLCASSLGGLVAGGIQPQHFGDGTRLSIL.

This clonotype rates as large. The chain carries TRBV19 and TRBJ2-3; 8 bases align to TRBD1. The CDR3 has 15 amino acids. V gave up 8 bases and J gave up 1 base; unmatched junction bases: 8. CDR1 and CDR2 (germline): LNHDA, SQIVND (reference sequence). Here the CDR3 reads CASELGQGRTDTQYF. The CDR3 region has the DNA TGTGCCAGTGAACTCGGACAGGGTCGCACAGATACGCAGTATTTT. Based on the CDR3 plus reference TRBV19 and TRBJ2-3, the full variable domain is DGGITQSPKYLFRKEGQNVTLSCEQNLNHDAMYWYRQDPGQGLRLIYYSQIVNDFQKGDIAEGYSVSREKKESFPLTVTSAQKNPTAFYLCASELGQGRTDTQYFGPGTRLTVL.

By share of the sample, this clonotype is large. V is TRBV28 and J is TRBJ2-4, with D possibly matching TRBD1 (7 bases). CDR1 is MDHEN, CDR2 SYDVKM, per germline. The CDR3 contains 13 residues. V lost 3 bases, J lost 9 bases, and 12 bases lay in between. The DNA of the CDR3 is TGTGCCAGCAGTTTCGGAGGGGGCGGCATTCAGTACTTC. It specifies CASSFGGGGIQYF.

The J gene is TRBJ2-4, the V gene TRBV15; unclear D gene. Germline CDR1 LNHNV, CDR2 YYDKDF (reference sequence). This CDR3 spans 12 amino acids. V lost 6 bases to trimming and J lost 0 bases, with 3 bases between them. CDR3 in amino acids: CATREAKNIQYF. The CDR3 DNA reads TGTGCCACCAGAGAAGCCAAAAACATTCAGTACTTC.

This clonotype is large by share. The chain couples TRBV24-1 to TRBJ2-2; the match to TRBD2 covers 7 bases. Germline CDR1 and CDR2: KGHDR and SFDVKD. CDR3 length equals 14 residues. The V and J ends lost 2 bases and 8 bases, in that order; junction bases with no gene match: 4. The CDR3 bases are TGTGCCACCAGTGATTCGGGAGGCGGAGGGGAGCTGTTTTTT. Its translation is CATSDSGGGGELFF.

This clonotype was counted many times. This rearrangement joins TRBV29-1 to TRBJ1-1, with D unresolved. The germline CDR1 and CDR2 sequences are SQVTM and ANQGSEA. The CDR3 has 13 residues. Trimming pared 3 bases from V and 1 base from J, leaving 9 bases between. The CDR3 DNA follows: TGCAGCGTTGACAGAAACCAGAACACTGAAGCTTTCTTT. It encodes CSVDRNQNTEAFF.

This clonotype is classed as hyperexpanded. The chain links TRBV20-1 to TRBJ1-1; no firm D call. The CDR3 sequence is 13 residues long. V was trimmed by 6 bases and J by 1 base, leaving 12 bases between them. Germline CDR1 is DFQATT and CDR2 is SNEGSKA (reference sequence). The CDR3 region is CSAANTWNTEAFF. In DNA form, the CDR3 reads TGCAGTGCCGCGAATACGTGGAACACTGAAGCTTTCTTT.

By share, this clonotype counts as large. CDR3 DNA sequence: TGCGCCAGCAACCAGGGCGGGGGGAAGTACACTGAAGCTTTCTTT. Translated: CASNQGGGKYTEAFF. The chain recombines TRBV5-1 with TRBJ1-1, with a tentative D call TRBD1 (5 bases). The CDR3 is made up of 15 amino acids. Trimming took 6 bases from V and 3 from J, leaving 18 bases between them. The germline gives CDR1 SGHRS, CDR2 YFSETQ.

The rearrangement joins TRBV7-2 to TRBJ2-7; D is possibly TRBD1 or TRBD2 (5 bases each). The CDR3 extends over 13 amino acids. V dropped 4 bases and J dropped 3 bases, with 10 bases sitting between them. CDR1 and CDR2 from the germline V gene are SGHTA and FQGNSA. The CDR3 DNA reads TGTGCCAGCAGCTCGGGACCGGACTACGAGCAGTACTTC. This encodes CASSSGPDYEQYF.

The sample holds a few counts of this clonotype. The genes are TRBV5-4 and TRBJ2-2; D gene uncertain. The germline V gene has CDR1 SGHNT and CDR2 YYREEE (reference sequence). V was clipped by 0 bases and J by 6 bases, with 12 bases between them. The CDR3 is made up of 15 amino acids. The CDR3 loop is CASSLDAILAGELFF. The CDR3 nucleotides are TGTGCCAGCAGCTTGGATGCGATATTAGCCGGGGAGCTGTTTTTT.

The chain employs TRBV12-3 or TRBV12-4 and TRBJ2-1; D is ambiguous. This CDR3 is 13 amino acids long. Trimming stripped 2 bases from V and 2 bases from J, with 4 bases between. The CDR3 spells CASSLTAYNEQFF. The CDR3 coding sequence is TGTGCCAGCAGTTTAACGGCCTACAATGAGCAGTTCTTC.

This clonotype is labeled large (0.1 to 1%). The V call is TRBV6-5, the J call TRBJ2-3; D uncertain. This CDR3 is 14 amino acids long. Germline CDR1 is MNHEY and CDR2 is SVGAGI. Trimming removed 4 bases at V and 5 bases at J, with 13 bases between. The DNA for the CDR3 is TGTGCCAGCAGTTCGGACGGCCCCTTAGATACGCAGTATTTT. This translates into CASSSDGPLDTQYF.

This clonotype has a handful of counts. This chain links TRBV10-3 with TRBJ1-5, with TRBD1 as a possible D gene (5 bases). The CDR3 sequence is 17 residues long. Germline values: CDR1 ENHRY, CDR2 SYGVKD. V gave up 0 bases and J gave up 2 bases, with 14 bases separating them. CDR3 nucleotides: TGTGCCATCAGTGAGTCAAGCCTGGGGGGAGGCAATCAGCCCCAGCATTTT. Encoded protein: CAISESSLGGGNQPQHF.

In its sample, this clonotype is hyperexpanded. This chain links TRBV24-1 with TRBJ2-2, with D perhaps TRBD1 or TRBD2 (6 bases each). The germline V and J ends were trimmed by 4 bases and 1 base, with 12 bases remaining between them. The CDR3 contains 16 residues. Germline CDR1 and CDR2: KGHDR and SFDVKD. The CDR3 coding sequence is TGTGCCACCAGTGAAACCGGGGGCTGGAACACCGGGGAGCTGTTTTTT. Amino acids: CATSETGGWNTGELFF.

This clonotype rates as large. The chain carries TRBV15 and TRBJ2-1; D not resolved. Germline CDR1 LNHNV, CDR2 YYDKDF (reference sequence). Trimming stripped 1 base from V and 4 bases from J, with 20 bases between. The CDR3 has 18 residues. The CDR3 region is CATSRVRFVGKGYNEQFF. The CDR3 nucleotides are TGTGCCACCAGCAGAGTGAGATTTGTTGGTAAAGGGTACAATGAGCAGTTCTTC.

This clonotype ranks as large (0.1 to 1%). The chain carries TRBV28 and TRBJ1-6; perhaps TRBD1 as D (6 bases). V was shortened by 6 bases and J by 0 bases, with 15 bases between the two germline ends. Germline V gene sequence: CDR1 MDHEN, CDR2 SYDVKM. This CDR3 is built from 17 residues. The CDR3 region has the DNA TGTGCCAGCAGGGTGAGGGGGGTGAGCTCCTATAATTCACCCCTCCACTTT. It codes for CASRVRGVSSYNSPLHF.

By share, this clonotype ranks as large. J is TRBJ2-7 and V is TRBV6-5, with D possibly being TRBD2 (6 bases). Trimming pared 4 bases from V and 7 bases from J, leaving 11 bases between. CDR3 length: 12 amino acids. CDR1 is MNHEY and CDR2 is SVGAGI in the germline V gene. The CDR3 sequence is CASSWRGGEQYF. In DNA, the CDR3 is TGTGCCAGCAGTTGGCGGGGTGGGGAGCAGTACTTC.

Judged by abundance, this clonotype is large. The V and J genes are TRBV7-2 and TRBJ2-7, with TRBD1 matching 7 bases. Germline V gene lookup returns CDR1 SGHTA and CDR2 FQGNSA. This CDR3 is 14 amino acids long. V lost 1 base, J lost 8 bases, and 8 bases stayed unmatched. The CDR3 region is CASSLEGQVRKQYF. CDR3 nucleotides: TGTGCCAGCAGCTTAGAAGGACAGGTTCGGAAGCAGTACTTC. The complete variable domain, with remaining parts taken from reference TRBV7-2 and TRBJ2-7, reads GAGVSQSPSNKVTEKGKDVELRCDPISGHTALYWYRQSLGQGLEFLIYFQGNSAPDKSGLPSDRFSAERTGGSVSTLTIQRTQQEDSAVYLCASSLEGQVRKQYFGPGTRLTVT.

This clonotype is medium-sized. The chain combines TRBV7-8 with TRBJ2-2; 8 bases map to TRBD2. After removal of 5 bases from V and 8 bases from J, the junction contained 13 bases not matched to a gene. The CDR3 length is 16 residues. Germline V gene sequence: CDR1 SGHVS, CDR2 FQNEAQ. The CDR3 region has the DNA TGTGCCAGCAGCCCGGGGGGGAGCGGGAGCTCTGGGGAGCTGTTTTTT. As protein: CASSPGGSGSSGELFF.

The chain links TRBV7-8 to TRBJ2-2; no clear D gene. V was clipped by 1 base and J by 2 bases, with 11 bases between them. Germline V gives CDR1 SGHVS, CDR2 FQNEAQ. This CDR3 contains 16 residues. CDR3 in DNA: TGTGCCAGCAGCTTAGAGGCACCAAGCAACACCGGGGAGCTGTTTTTT. It specifies CASSLEAPSNTGELFF.

By its share, this clonotype is large. This chain joins TRBV7-6 and TRBJ2-1; 12 bases fit TRBD1. Germline values: CDR1 SGHVS, CDR2 FNYEAQ. CDR3 size: 15 residues. J was trimmed by 6 bases and V by 6 bases; bases with no gene match: 6. CDR3 protein: CASSRDRGLANEQFF. The DNA of the CDR3 is TGTGCCAGCAGTCGGGACAGGGGGCTGGCCAATGAGCAGTTCTTC. Using reference TRBV7-6 and TRBJ2-1 for the parts outside the CDR3, the full variable domain is GAGVSQSPRYKVTKRGQDVALRCDPISGHVSLYWYRQALGQGPEFLTYFNYEAQQDKSGLPNDRFSAERPEGSISTLTIQRTEQRDSAMYRCASSRDRGLANEQFFGPGTRLTVL.

Judged by abundance, this clonotype is medium-sized. The chain joins TRBV5-1 to TRBJ1-1, with D tentatively TRBD1 (6 bases). Germline CDR1 reads SGHRS; CDR2 reads YFSETQ. The V gene lost 1 base and the J gene lost 1 base, with 11 bases spanning the gap. This CDR3 is 15 amino acids long. The CDR3 protein is CASSLYTGANTEAFF. CDR3 nucleotide sequence: TGCGCCAGCAGCTTGTACACGGGGGCGAACACTGAAGCTTTCTTT. The whole variable domain, filled in from reference TRBV5-1 and TRBJ1-1, reads KAGVTQTPRYLIKTRGQQVTLSCSPISGHRSVSWYQQTPGQGLQFLFEYFSETQRNKGNFPGRFSGRQFSNSRSEMNVSTLELGDSALYLCASSLYTGANTEAFFGQGTRLTVV.

Relative to its sample, this clonotype is large. This rearrangement joins TRBV14 to TRBJ2-7; tentative D call: TRBD2 (5 bases). The V end was cut by 1 base, the J end by 4 bases, with 11 bases between. The germline CDR1 and CDR2 sequences are SGHDN and FVKESK. The CDR3 extends over 14 amino acids. The CDR3 DNA reads as TGTGCCAGCAGCCAAGGCGGACTCCCATACGAGCAGTACTTC. It encodes CASSQGGLPYEQYF.

By proportion, this clonotype is large. The chain is built from TRBV29-1 and TRBJ2-1; D might be TRBD1 or TRBD2, each matching 5 bases. Trimming pared 4 bases from V and 5 bases from J, leaving 15 bases between. The CDR3 consists of 14 residues. Germline V gene data show CDR1 as SQVTM and CDR2 as ANQGSEA. This CDR3 is CSVGVGQRDNEQFF. The CDR3 DNA reads as TGCAGCGTTGGGGTGGGGCAGAGGGACAATGAGCAGTTCTTC.

The chain recombines TRBV5-6 with TRBJ2-1, with D perhaps TRBD2 (6 bases). The CDR3 has 13 residues. V was cut by 5 bases and J by 4 bases, with 10 bases left in between. Germline V gives CDR1 SGHDT, CDR2 YYEEEE. CDR3 protein: CASSRDLYNEQFF. The CDR3 bases are TGTGCCAGCAGTCGGGACTTGTACAATGAGCAGTTCTTC.

This clonotype is large within its sample. The V gene is TRBV6-2 or TRBV6-3, the J gene TRBJ2-4, with 8 nucleotides matching TRBD2. Germline V lookup: CDR1 MNHEY, CDR2 SVGEGT. The J segment lost 1 base and the V segment lost 2 bases, leaving 4 bases of the junction unmatched. This CDR3 comprises 16 residues. CDR3 protein: CASSYPRLAAKNIQYF. The CDR3, as DNA: TGTGCCAGCAGTTACCCGAGACTAGCGGCCAAAAACATTCAGTACTTC.

This chain links TRBV12-3 or TRBV12-4 with TRBJ2-3; D gene uncertain. There are 12 residues in the CDR3. Trimming removed 5 bases from V and 1 base from J, with 4 bases in between. The chain's CDR3 is CASSRGTDTQYF. CDR3 DNA: TGTGCCAGCAGTCGGGGCACAGATACGCAGTATTTT.

This clonotype occurred once. The genes are TRBV20-1 and TRBJ2-1, with a possible D match to TRBD2 (5 bases). CDR3 length equals 12 residues. Germline V gives CDR1 DFQATT, CDR2 SNEGSKA (reference sequence). The CDR3: CGGRRSYNEQFF. CDR3 in DNA: TGCGGTGGGAGACGGTCCTACAATGAGCAGTTCTTC.